This entry lists 23 T cell receptor beta chains sequenced from one sample in a study of cytomegalovirus exposure and HLA in healthy donors. The PCR ran on 60 Vbeta and 13 Jbeta primers. Clones were read by immunoSEQ multiplex PCR, and TCRdb kept only the in-frame ones, dropping some. This table holds approximately 90,000 clones, about 74% found once. The specimen was PBMCs. All receptors derive from a man aged 35-49 years in good health and CMV-seronegative.

Here the CDR3 reads CASSVPGGSYNEQFF. In DNA form, the CDR3 reads TGTGCCAGCAGCGTACCAGGGGGCTCCTACAATGAGCAGTTCTTC. The V gene is TRBV9, the J gene TRBJ2-1, with TRBD1 matching 7 bases. The germline V gene encodes CDR1 SGDLS and CDR2 YYNGEE. CDR3 size: 15 residues. V shed 1 base and J 0 bases; nucleotides not matched to a gene: 1. Variable domain in full (rest from reference TRBV9 and TRBJ2-1): DSGVTQTPKHLITATGQRVTLRCSPRSGDLSVYWYQQSLDQGLQFLIQYYNGEERAKGNILERFSAQQFPDLHSELNLSSLELGDSALYFCASSVPGGSYNEQFFGPGTRLTVL.

This clone came up a few times. The chain recombines TRBV7-9 with TRBJ2-3, with 9 bases aligning to TRBD2. Germline V gene data show CDR1 as SEHNR and CDR2 as FQNEAQ (reference sequence). This CDR3 is built from 16 residues. V was pared by 5 bases and J by 0 bases, with 6 bases of the junction left unmatched. The CDR3: CASSTVAGASTDTQYF. CDR3 nucleotide sequence: TGTGCCAGCAGCACCGTAGCGGGAGCTAGCACAGATACGCAGTATTTT.

The table lists this clone with a few counts. DNA of the CDR3: TGCGCCAGCAGCTATAGCGGGGGGCCGAGGGATACGCAGTATTTT. Translated: CASSYSGGPRDTQYF. The chain joins TRBV5-1 to TRBJ2-3; 10 nucleotides match TRBD2. Germline values: CDR1 SGHRS, CDR2 YFSETQ. J was trimmed by 6 bases and V by 3 bases; bases with no gene match: 7. The CDR3 length is 15 residues.

The V and J genes are TRBV11-2 and TRBJ1-2; 7 positions agree with TRBD1. CDR1 is SGHAT, CDR2 FQNNGV, per germline. Losses at the gene ends were 6 bases for V and 6 bases for J; bases not matched to a gene: 7. The CDR3 contains 13 residues. CDR3 bases: TGTGCCAGCAGTCAGACAGGGCTTGATGGCTACACCTTC. It is translated as CASSQTGLDGYTF.

This clone showed up just once. The chain recombines TRBV5-5 with TRBJ1-6; D is ambiguous. Germline V gene sequence: CDR1 SGHKS, CDR2 YYEKEE (reference sequence). The germline V and J ends were trimmed by 1 base and 2 bases, with 16 bases remaining between them. The CDR3 length is 18 residues. The CDR3, as DNA: TGTGCCAGCAGCTTGTTGGCGGCACCCCTTACCTATAATTCACCCCTCCACTTT. Amino acids: CASSLLAAPLTYNSPLHF.

In this sample, this clone turned up a few times. The chain has TRBV10-3 and TRBJ2-5, with 8 bases identical to TRBD1. The CDR3 has 15 amino acids. Germline CDR1 is ENHRY and CDR2 is SYGVKD. The V and J ends lost 6 bases and 2 bases, in that order; junction bases with no gene match: 8. DNA for the CDR3: TGTGCCATCAGACCGGGACAGGCATTGCAAGAGACCCAGTACTTC. This sequence encodes CAIRPGQALQETQYF.

The chain is built from TRBV28 and TRBJ1-2; 10 bases align to TRBD1. The CDR3 length is 15 residues. Trimming took 6 bases from V and 8 from J; bases not matched to a gene: 12. CDR1 MDHEN and CDR2 SYDVKM come from the germline V gene. The CDR3, as DNA: TGTGCCAGCAGGCCCAGACAGGGGGCGAAGAGCGGCTACACCTTC. This translates into CASRPRQGAKSGYTF.

The rearrangement links TRBV5-4 to TRBJ2-7; tentative D call: TRBD1 (6 bases). Germline CDR1 is SGHNT and CDR2 is YYREEE (reference sequence). CDR3 length: 13 residues. V was cut by 3 bases and J by 3 bases, with 10 bases left in between. The CDR3 nucleotides read TGTGCCAGCAGCTGGGGGCTTGGCTACGAGCAGTACTTC. The encoded protein is CASSWGLGYEQYF.

J is TRBJ1-2 and V is TRBV27; 11 positions agree with TRBD1. The CDR3 length is 14 residues. Per germline, CDR1 MNHEY and CDR2 SMNVEV (reference sequence). V was clipped by 5 bases and J by 6 bases; unmatched bases: 5. The CDR3 loop reads CASSKRTGGDGYTF. The CDR3 DNA is TGTGCCAGCAGTAAGAGGACAGGGGGCGATGGCTACACCTTC.

The chain has TRBV2 and TRBJ2-5, with 7 bases aligning to TRBD1. The V and J ends lost 6 bases and 4 bases, in that order; junction bases with no gene match: 8. This CDR3 is built from 14 residues. The germline V gene encodes CDR1 SNHLY and CDR2 FYNNEI. CDR3 DNA sequence: TGTGCCAGCAGGGGATATGAGGGGGCAGAGACCCAGTACTTC. Translating it yields CASRGYEGAETQYF.

The J gene is TRBJ2-3, the V gene TRBV6-5; 10 nucleotides match TRBD2. The CDR3 consists of 15 residues. Germline lookup yields CDR1 MNHEY and CDR2 SVGAGI. Losses at the gene ends were 6 bases for V and 4 bases for J; bases not matched to a gene: 7. CDR3 nucleotide sequence: TGTGCCAGCAGCCATAGCGGGGGGCTCGCAGATACGCAGTATTTT. Translation gives CASSHSGGLADTQYF.

This clone was recorded only once. The V and J genes are TRBV27 and TRBJ2-5; D not certain. The J call may be mistaken, given a closer DNA end match to TRBJ2-7. Per the germline V gene, CDR1 is MNHEY and CDR2 is SMNVEV (reference sequence). The CDR3 is 13 amino acids. CDR3 protein: CASRTGVDYEQYF. As DNA, the CDR3 is TGTGCCAGCAGGACTGGGGTGGACTACGAGCAGTACTTC.

For the CDR3, the DNA is TGTGCCAGCAGCCGATCTACTAGCCGAATAACCTACGAGCAGTACTTC. Its protein is CASSRSTSRITYEQYF. J is TRBJ2-7 and V is TRBV7-9, with a tentative D call TRBD2 (6 bases). Trimming removed 5 bases at V and 2 bases at J, with 19 bases between. Per germline, CDR1 SEHNR and CDR2 FQNEAQ (reference sequence). There are 16 residues in the CDR3.

The rearrangement joins TRBV6-1 to TRBJ1-1; D gene uncertain. The CDR3 is made up of 16 amino acids. Germline CDR1 MNHNS, CDR2 SASEGT. The germline V and J ends were trimmed by 2 bases and 4 bases, with 17 bases remaining between them. CDR3: CASSEYFGLGSTEAFF. CDR3 DNA sequence: TGTGCCAGCAGTGAATATTTTGGTCTCGGGAGCACTGAAGCTTTCTTT.

This clone was seen a few times. The V and J genes are TRBV7-3 and TRBJ2-1, with 8 bases lining up with TRBD1. The CDR3 is 13 residues long. The V gene's germline CDR1 is SGHTA and CDR2 FQGTGA. With 2 bases clipped from V and 8 bases from J, the junction kept 2 bases outside the gene matches. The CDR3 here is CASSLQGADEQFF. The CDR3 DNA reads as TGTGCCAGCAGCTTACAGGGGGCCGATGAGCAGTTCTTC.

The chain combines TRBV10-2 with TRBJ2-3; TRBD2 aligns across 11 bases. The V segment lost 6 bases and the J segment 0 bases; nucleotides outside the gene matches: 11. Germline lookup yields CDR1 WSHSY and CDR2 SAAADI. The CDR3 length is 18 residues. CDR3 DNA sequence: TGCGCCAGCAGAGCCGGGACTAGCGGTGCCACTAGCACAGATACGCAGTATTTT. Translated, it gives CASRAGTSGATSTDTQYF.

The rearrangement uses TRBV9 and TRBJ2-2; D possibly corresponds to TRBD1 (6 bases). Germline V gene data show CDR1 as SGDLS and CDR2 as YYNGEE. V was trimmed by 4 bases and J by 3 bases, leaving 19 bases between them. CDR3 length: 17 residues. CDR3 nucleotide sequence: TGTGCCAGCAGCTGGGACAAGGGGCGCGGGTACACCGGGGAGCTGTTTTTT. Translated, it gives CASSWDKGRGYTGELFF.

This clone was seen more than once but under ten times. The chain is built from TRBV9 and TRBJ2-7; 13 bases are shared with TRBD2. From germline, CDR1 is SGDLS and CDR2 YYNGEE. The length of the CDR3 is 17 residues. The J segment lost 5 bases and the V segment lost 4 bases, leaving 12 bases of the junction unmatched. CDR3 coding DNA: TGTGCCAGCAGCCCCCGCATAGGGACTAGCGGGGACCACGAGCAGTACTTC. This codes for CASSPRIGTSGDHEQYF.

The V call is TRBV7-9, the J call TRBJ1-1, with TRBD1 matching 7 bases. Germline V gene lookup returns CDR1 SEHNR and CDR2 FQNEAQ (reference sequence). Germline trimming cut 1 base from V and 5 bases from J; bases unmatched to any gene: 7. This CDR3 region has 15 residues. The CDR3 here is CASSLVQGGWTEAFF. Here the CDR3 DNA reads TGTGCCAGCAGCTTAGTTCAGGGGGGTTGGACTGAAGCTTTCTTT. The full variable domain, in which reference TRBV7-9 and TRBJ1-1 provide the parts outside the CDR3, is DTGVSQNPRHKITKRGQNVTFRCDPISEHNRLYWYRQTLGQGPEFLTYFQNEAQLEKSRLLSDRFSAERPKGSFSTLEIQRTEQGDSAMYLCASSLVQGGWTEAFFGQGTRLTVV.

This clone was counted between two and nine times. The chain employs TRBV5-5 and TRBJ1-5, with 9 bases that match TRBD1. V lost 2 bases, J lost 2 bases, and 5 bases stayed unmatched. Germline values: CDR1 SGHKS, CDR2 YYEKEE (reference sequence). The CDR3 spans 16 residues. The CDR3 nucleotides are TGTGCCAGCAGCTTACAGGGGGCAACGGGCAATCAGCCCCAGCATTTT. Translation gives CASSLQGATGNQPQHF.

This CDR3 is CASSVMVSGGPFSEQFF. DNA for the CDR3: TGTGCCAGCAGCGTAATGGTTAGCGGGGGGCCGTTTAGCGAGCAGTTCTTC. V is TRBV9 and J is TRBJ2-1; 10 bases match TRBD2. Germline loops: CDR1 SGDLS, CDR2 YYNGEE. Losses at the gene ends were 1 base for V and 10 bases for J; bases not matched to a gene: 14. The CDR3 loop spans 17 amino acids.

The CDR3 nucleotides are TGTGCCAGCAGCGTAGCTAGGGAGGGCTACTATGGCTACACCTTC. This sequence encodes CASSVAREGYYGYTF. The chain combines TRBV9 with TRBJ1-2, with D unresolved. CDR1 SGDLS and CDR2 YYNGEE come from the germline V gene. CDR3 length: 15 residues. Trimming removed 0 bases from V and 3 bases from J, with 12 bases in between.

The chain is built from TRBV10-3 and TRBJ2-5, with 8 bases matching TRBD1. V lost 0 bases, J lost 3 bases, and 3 bases stayed unmatched. CDR1 is ENHRY, CDR2 SYGVKD, per germline. The CDR3 has 15 residues. The CDR3: CAISESTGAKETQYF. CDR3 DNA: TGTGCCATCAGTGAGTCGACAGGGGCGAAAGAGACCCAGTACTTC.